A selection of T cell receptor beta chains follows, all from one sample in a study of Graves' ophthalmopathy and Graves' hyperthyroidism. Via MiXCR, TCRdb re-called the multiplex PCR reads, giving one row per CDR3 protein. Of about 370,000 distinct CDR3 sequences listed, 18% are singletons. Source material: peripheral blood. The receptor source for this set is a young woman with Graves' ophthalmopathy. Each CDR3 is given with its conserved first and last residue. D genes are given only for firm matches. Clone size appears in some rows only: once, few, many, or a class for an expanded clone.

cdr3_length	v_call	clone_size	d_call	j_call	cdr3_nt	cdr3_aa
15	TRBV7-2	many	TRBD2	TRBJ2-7	TGTGCCAGCAGCTTGACTAGCGGTCCTGCCTACGAGCAGTACTTC	CASSLTSGPAYEQYF
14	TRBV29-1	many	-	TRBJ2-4	TGCAGCGTTGACGACGGGACCCGGGGAAACATTCAGTACTTC	CSVDDGTRGNIQYF
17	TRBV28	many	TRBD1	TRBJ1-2	TGTGCCAGTCGTCGACAGGGGTCCGGGTCGATTCTTTATGGCTACACCTTC	CASRRQGSGSILYGYTF
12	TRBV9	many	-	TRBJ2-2	TGTGCCAGCAGCGTAGATGGCGGGGAGCTGTTTTTT	CASSVDGGELFF
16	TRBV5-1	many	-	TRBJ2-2	TGCGCCAGCAGCTCCCGCCGGGACCCGAACACCGGGGAGCTGTTTTTT	CASSSRRDPNTGELFF
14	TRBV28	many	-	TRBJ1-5	TGTGCCAGCACCCAGGTTGGGGAGCACCAGCCCCAGCATTTT	CASTQVGEHQPQHF
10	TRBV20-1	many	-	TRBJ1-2	TGCAGTGCTAGGATTAATGGCTACACCTTC	CSARINGYTF
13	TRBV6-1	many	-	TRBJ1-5	TGTGCCAGCAGTGAAGGGGGTGTTCAGCCCCAGCATTTT	CASSEGGVQPQHF
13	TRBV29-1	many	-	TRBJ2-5	TGCAGCGTTGCCCTGGGACTCGTGGAGACCCAGTACTTC	CSVALGLVETQYF
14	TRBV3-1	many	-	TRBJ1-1	TGTGCCAGCAGCCACTTGGGACGGAACACTGAAGCTTTCTTT	CASSHLGRNTEAFF
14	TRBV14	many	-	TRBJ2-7	TGTGCCAGCAGCCAAGCAGGACAGTGGTACGAGCAGTACTTC	CASSQAGQWYEQYF
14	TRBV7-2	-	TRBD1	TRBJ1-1	TGTGCCAGCAGGTCTAGAGGGGGCTCCCCTGAAGCTTTCTTT	CASRSRGGSPEAFF
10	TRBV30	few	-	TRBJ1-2	TGTGCCTGGGGGCGGGATGGCTACACCTTC	CAWGRDGYTF
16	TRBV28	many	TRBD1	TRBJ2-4	TGTGCCAGCAGTCGGACAGGGGGTCTAGCCAAAAACATTCAGTACTTC	CASSRTGGLAKNIQYF
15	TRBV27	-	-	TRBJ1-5	TGTGCCAGCAGTTCCCTGGGTGCGGGGGGCCAGCCCCAGCATTTT	CASSSLGAGGQPQHF
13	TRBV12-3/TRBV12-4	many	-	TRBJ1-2	TGTGCCAGCAGTTGGGCGGCTAACTATGGCTACACCTTC	CASSWAANYGYTF
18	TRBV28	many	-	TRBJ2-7	TGTGCCAGCAGCCTAAAGATGGGACATGGGGAGCGTCCCCACGAGCAGTACTTC	CASSLKMGHGERPHEQYF
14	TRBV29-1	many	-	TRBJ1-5	TGCAGCGTTGGGCCAAATGCGGAGGCCAAGCCCCAGCATTTT	CSVGPNAEAKPQHF
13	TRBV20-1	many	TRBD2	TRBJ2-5	TGCAGTGCTAGCACTAGCGGGAGGGAGACCCAGTACTTC	CSASTSGRETQYF
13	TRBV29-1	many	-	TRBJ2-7	TGCAGCGTTGGGGGCCGGAGGACCTACGAGCAGTACTTC	CSVGGRRTYEQYF
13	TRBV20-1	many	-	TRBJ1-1	TGCAGTGCTACCAGGGTGAGGAACACTGAAGCTTTCTTT	CSATRVRNTEAFF
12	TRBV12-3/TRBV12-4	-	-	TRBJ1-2	TGTGCCAGCAGTTTGCACAGCTATGGCTACACCTTC	CASSLHSYGYTF
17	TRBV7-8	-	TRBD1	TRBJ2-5	TGTGCCAGCAGCCCCCGGACAGGGACCCAACAAACGGAGACCCAGTACTTC	CASSPRTGTQQTETQYF
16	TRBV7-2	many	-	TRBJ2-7	-	CASSILGDRVSYEQYF
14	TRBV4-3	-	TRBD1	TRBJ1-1	TGCGCCAGCAGCCTTGACAGGGGCATCACTGAAGCTTTCTTT	CASSLDRGITEAFF
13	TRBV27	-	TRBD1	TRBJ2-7	TGTGCCAGCAGTCTGGGACAGGCCCTCGAGCAGTACTTC	CASSLGQALEQYF
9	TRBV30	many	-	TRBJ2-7	TGTGCCTTAGAGACCCCTCAGCACTTC	CALETPQHF
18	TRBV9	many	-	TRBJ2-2	TGTGCCAGCAGCGTAGGCCCTAGACCTCACGACGACACCGGGGAGCTGTTTTTT	CASSVGPRPHDDTGELFF
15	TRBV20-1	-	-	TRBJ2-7	TGCAGTGCGAATCTGAGGCGGGGGCGTTCATACGAGCAGTACTTC	CSANLRRGRSYEQYF
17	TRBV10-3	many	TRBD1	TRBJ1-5	TGTGCCATCAGTGAGTCCCCTTCACAGGGGACTAATCAGCCCCAGCATTTT	CAISESPSQGTNQPQHF
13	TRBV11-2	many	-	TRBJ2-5	TGTGCCAGCACCTTTGGAGGGAAAGAGACCCAGTACTTC	CASTFGGKETQYF
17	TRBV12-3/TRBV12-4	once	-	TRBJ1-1	TGTGCCAGCAGTTCACTCGGGACACCACAGTTAAACACTGAAGCTTTCTTT	CASSSLGTPQLNTEAFF
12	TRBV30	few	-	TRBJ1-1	TGTGCCTGGAGTCTTCGGTCCACTGAAGCTTTCTTT	CAWSLRSTEAFF
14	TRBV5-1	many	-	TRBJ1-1	TGCGCCAGCAGCTTGCGACAGTCGAACACTGAAGCTTTCTTT	CASSLRQSNTEAFF
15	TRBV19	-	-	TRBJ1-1	TGTGCCAGTAGTATCGGGTCAGGACCGAACACTGAAGCTTTCTTT	CASSIGSGPNTEAFF
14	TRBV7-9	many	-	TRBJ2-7	TGTGCCAGCAGCCCCGGCGGGACTGACTACGAGCAGTACTTC	CASSPGGTDYEQYF
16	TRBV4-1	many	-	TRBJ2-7	TGCGCCAGCAGCCAAGACAGCGGCAGTGCCTACTACGAGCAGTACTTC	CASSQDSGSAYYEQYF
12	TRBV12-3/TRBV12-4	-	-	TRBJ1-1	TGTGCCAGCAGTCGTCCGACAGATGAAGCTTTCTTT	CASSRPTDEAFF
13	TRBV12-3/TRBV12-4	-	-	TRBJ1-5	TGTGCCAGCGGGGTCTGGGGGCATCAGCCCCAGCATTTT	CASGVWGHQPQHF
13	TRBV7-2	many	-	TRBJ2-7	TGTGCCAGCAGCCCCAATCTAGGGTACGAGCAGTACTTC	CASSPNLGYEQYF
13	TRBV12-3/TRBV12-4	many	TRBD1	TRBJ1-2	TGTGCCAGCAGTTTGGCCCTGGACAGGGGCTACACCTTC	CASSLALDRGYTF
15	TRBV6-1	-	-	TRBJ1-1	TGTGCCAGCGCTAAACTACACCGGGGTGTCACTGAAGCTTTCTTT	CASAKLHRGVTEAFF
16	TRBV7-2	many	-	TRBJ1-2	TGTGCCAGCAGCTTAGCAGTCCTAGGGGCTAACTATGGCTACACCTTC	CASSLAVLGANYGYTF
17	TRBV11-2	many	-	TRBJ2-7	TGTGCCAGCAGCTTTGGCGAATTCCCCGGGAGCTCCTACGAGCAGTACTTC	CASSFGEFPGSSYEQYF
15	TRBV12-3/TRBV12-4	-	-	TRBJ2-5	TGTGCCAGCAGCCCCTGGGGAGAGGAAGAGGAGACCCAGTACTTC	CASSPWGEEEETQYF
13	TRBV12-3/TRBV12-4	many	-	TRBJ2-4	TGTGCCAGCAGTTTGACAGTAAAAAACATTCAGTACTTC	CASSLTVKNIQYF
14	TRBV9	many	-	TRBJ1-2	TGTGCCAGCAGCGTAGGACAGGTTCCATATGGCTACACCTTC	CASSVGQVPYGYTF
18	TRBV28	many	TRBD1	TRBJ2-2	TGTGCCAGCAGTCTTCTTTATTTTGGACAGGGGGCAGCCGGGGAGCTGTTTTTT	CASSLLYFGQGAAGELFF
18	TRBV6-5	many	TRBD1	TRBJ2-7	TGTGCCAGCAGTTCTACACCCGGGGACAGGGGGCGGCCCTACGAGCAGTACTTC	CASSSTPGDRGRPYEQYF
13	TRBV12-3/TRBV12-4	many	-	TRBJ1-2	TGTGCCAGCAGTTTAGGGCGGAACTATGGCTACACCTTC	CASSLGRNYGYTF